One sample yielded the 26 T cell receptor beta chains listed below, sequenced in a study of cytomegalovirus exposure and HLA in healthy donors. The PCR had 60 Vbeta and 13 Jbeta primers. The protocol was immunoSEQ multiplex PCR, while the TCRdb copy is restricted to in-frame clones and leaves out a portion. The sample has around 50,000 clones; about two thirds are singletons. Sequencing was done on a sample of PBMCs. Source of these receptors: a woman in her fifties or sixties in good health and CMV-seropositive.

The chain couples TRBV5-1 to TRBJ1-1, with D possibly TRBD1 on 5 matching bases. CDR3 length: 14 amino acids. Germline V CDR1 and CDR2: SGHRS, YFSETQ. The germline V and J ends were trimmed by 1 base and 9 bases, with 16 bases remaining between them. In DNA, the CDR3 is TGCGCCAGCAGCTTGCTCCCGGGACTCCACCAAGCTTTCTTT. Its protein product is CASSLLPGLHQAFF. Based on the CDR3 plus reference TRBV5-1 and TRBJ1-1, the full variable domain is KAGVTQTPRYLIKTRGQQVTLSCSPISGHRSVSWYQQTPGQGLQFLFEYFSETQRNKGNFPGRFSGRQFSNSRSEMNVSTLELGDSALYLCASSLLPGLHQAFFGQGTRLTVV.

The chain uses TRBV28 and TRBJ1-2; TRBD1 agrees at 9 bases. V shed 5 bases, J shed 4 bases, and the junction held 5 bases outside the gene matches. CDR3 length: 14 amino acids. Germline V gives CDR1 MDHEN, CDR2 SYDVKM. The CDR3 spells CASSPGTGTYGYTF. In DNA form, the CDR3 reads TGTGCCAGCAGTCCCGGGACAGGGACCTATGGCTACACCTTC.

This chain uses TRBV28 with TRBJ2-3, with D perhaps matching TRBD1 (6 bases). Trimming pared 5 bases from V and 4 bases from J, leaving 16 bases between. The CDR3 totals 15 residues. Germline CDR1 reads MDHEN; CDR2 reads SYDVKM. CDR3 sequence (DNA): TGTGCCAGCAGTCGAACAGGGCTCCTCGCAGATACGCAGTATTTT. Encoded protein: CASSRTGLLADTQYF. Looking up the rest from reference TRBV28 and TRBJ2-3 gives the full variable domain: DVKVTQSSRYLVKRTGEKVFLECVQDMDHENMFWYRQDPGLGLRLIYFSYDVKMKEKGDIPEGYSVSREKKERFSLILESASTNQTSMYLCASSRTGLLADTQYFGPGTRLTVL.

In DNA, the CDR3 is TGTGCCAGTAGCAACCCCGGACAGGTTGAAGATACGCAGTATTTT. It translates to CASSNPGQVEDTQYF. The chain joins TRBV19 to TRBJ2-3; 7 nucleotides line up with TRBD1. CDR1 is LNHDA and CDR2 is SQIVND in the germline V gene (reference sequence). The CDR3 totals 15 residues. V gave up 6 bases and J gave up 5 bases; unmatched junction bases: 11.

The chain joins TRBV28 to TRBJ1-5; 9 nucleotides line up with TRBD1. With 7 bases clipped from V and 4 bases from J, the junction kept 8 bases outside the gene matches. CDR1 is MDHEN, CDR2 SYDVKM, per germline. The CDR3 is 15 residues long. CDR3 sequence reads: CASTTPGQGNQPQHF. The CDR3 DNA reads TGTGCCAGCACCACTCCGGGACAGGGTAATCAGCCCCAGCATTTT.

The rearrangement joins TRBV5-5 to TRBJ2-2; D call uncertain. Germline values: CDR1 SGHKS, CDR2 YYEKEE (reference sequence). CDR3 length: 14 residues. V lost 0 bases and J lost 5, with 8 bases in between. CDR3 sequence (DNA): TGTGCCAGCAGCTTGGGTCTAAGTACCGGGGAGCTGTTTTTT. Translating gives CASSLGLSTGELFF.

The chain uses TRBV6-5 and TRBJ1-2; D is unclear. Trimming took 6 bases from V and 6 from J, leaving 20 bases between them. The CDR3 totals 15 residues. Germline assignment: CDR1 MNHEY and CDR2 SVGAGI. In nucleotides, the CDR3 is TGTGCCAGCAGCCCAAGCGTCCCTGGTCGAAATGGCTACACCTTC. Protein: CASSPSVPGRNGYTF.

CDR3 residues: CSVAQTENQPQHF. The DNA for the CDR3 is TGCAGCGTTGCACAGACAGAAAATCAGCCCCAGCATTTT. V is TRBV29-1 and J is TRBJ1-5, with D possibly TRBD1 on 5 matching bases. The germline V gene encodes CDR1 SQVTM and CDR2 ANQGSEA. The CDR3 is made up of 13 amino acids. Trimming took 4 bases from V and 4 from J, leaving 11 bases between them.

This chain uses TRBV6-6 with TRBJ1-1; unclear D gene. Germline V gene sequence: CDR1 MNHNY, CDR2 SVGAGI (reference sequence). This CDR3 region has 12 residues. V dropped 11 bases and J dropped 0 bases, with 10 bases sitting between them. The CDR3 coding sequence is TGTGCCTCCTCACTCCTGAACACTGAAGCTTTCTTT. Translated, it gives CASSLLNTEAFF.

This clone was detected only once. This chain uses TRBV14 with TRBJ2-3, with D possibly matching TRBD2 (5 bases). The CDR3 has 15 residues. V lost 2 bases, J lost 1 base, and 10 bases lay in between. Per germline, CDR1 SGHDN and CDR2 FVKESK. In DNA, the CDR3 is TGTGCCAGCAGCCAAATTCTGGGAGGCACAGATACGCAGTATTTT. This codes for CASSQILGGTDTQYF.

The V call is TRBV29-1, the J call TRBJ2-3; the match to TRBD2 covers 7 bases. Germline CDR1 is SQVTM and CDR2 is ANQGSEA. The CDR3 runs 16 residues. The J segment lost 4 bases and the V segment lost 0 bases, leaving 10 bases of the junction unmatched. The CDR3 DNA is TGCAGCGTTGAAGAGGGTCGACTAGCCATCGCAGATACGCAGTATTTT. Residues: CSVEEGRLAIADTQYF.

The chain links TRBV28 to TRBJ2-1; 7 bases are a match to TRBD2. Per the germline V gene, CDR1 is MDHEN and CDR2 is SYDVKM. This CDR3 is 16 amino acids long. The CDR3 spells CGCSERGEVFYNEQFF. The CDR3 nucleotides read TGTGGGTGTTCGGAGCGGGGCGAAGTTTTCTACAATGAGCAGTTCTTC.

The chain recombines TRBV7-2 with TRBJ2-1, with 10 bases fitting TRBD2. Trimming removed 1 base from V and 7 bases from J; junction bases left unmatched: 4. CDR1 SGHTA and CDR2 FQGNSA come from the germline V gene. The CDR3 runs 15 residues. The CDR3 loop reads CASSLGGSGGNEQFF. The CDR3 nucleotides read TGTGCCAGCAGCTTAGGGGGTAGCGGGGGGAATGAGCAGTTCTTC.

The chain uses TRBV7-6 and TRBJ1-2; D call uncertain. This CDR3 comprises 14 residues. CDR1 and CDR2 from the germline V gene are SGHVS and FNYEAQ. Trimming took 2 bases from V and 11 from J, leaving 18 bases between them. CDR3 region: CASSLIVQDGGYTF. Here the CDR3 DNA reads TGTGCCAGCAGCTTAATAGTTCAGGACGGAGGTTACACCTTC. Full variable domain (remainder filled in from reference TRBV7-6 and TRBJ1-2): GAGVSQSPRYKVTKRGQDVALRCDPISGHVSLYWYRQALGQGPEFLTYFNYEAQQDKSGLPNDRFSAERPEGSISTLTIQRTEQRDSAMYRCASSLIVQDGGYTFGSGTRLTVV.

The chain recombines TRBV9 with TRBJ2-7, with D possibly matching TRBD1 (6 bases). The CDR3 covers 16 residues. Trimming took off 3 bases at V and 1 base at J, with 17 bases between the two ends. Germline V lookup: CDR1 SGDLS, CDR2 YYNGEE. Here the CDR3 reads CASSAKSGAQSYEQYF. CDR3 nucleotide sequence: TGTGCCAGCAGCGCGAAATCAGGGGCCCAGTCCTACGAGCAGTACTTC.

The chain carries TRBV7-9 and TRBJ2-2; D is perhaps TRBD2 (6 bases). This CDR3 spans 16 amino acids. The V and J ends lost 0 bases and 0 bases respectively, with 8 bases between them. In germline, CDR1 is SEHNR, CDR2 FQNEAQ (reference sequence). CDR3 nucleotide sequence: TGTGCCAGCAGCTTAGCGCGGGGCCCGAACACCGGGGAGCTGTTTTTT. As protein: CASSLARGPNTGELFF.

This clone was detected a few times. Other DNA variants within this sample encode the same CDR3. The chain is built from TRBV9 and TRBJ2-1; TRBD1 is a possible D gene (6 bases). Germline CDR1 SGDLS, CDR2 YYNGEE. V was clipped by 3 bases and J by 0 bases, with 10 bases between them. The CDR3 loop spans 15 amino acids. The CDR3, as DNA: TGTGCCAGCAGCGCTACAGGGAGCTCCTACAATGAGCAGTTCTTC. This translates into CASSATGSSYNEQFF.

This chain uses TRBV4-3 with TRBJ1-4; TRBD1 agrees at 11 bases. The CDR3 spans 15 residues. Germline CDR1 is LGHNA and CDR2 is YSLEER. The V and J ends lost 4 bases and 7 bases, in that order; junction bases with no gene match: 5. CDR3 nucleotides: TGCGCCAGCAGCCCGTGGACAGGGGGCGGTGAAAAACTGTTTTTT. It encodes CASSPWTGGGEKLFF.

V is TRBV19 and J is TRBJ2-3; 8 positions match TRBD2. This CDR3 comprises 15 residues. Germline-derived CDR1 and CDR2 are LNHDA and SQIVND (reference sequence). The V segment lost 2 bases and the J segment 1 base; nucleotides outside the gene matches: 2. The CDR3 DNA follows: TGTGCCAGTAGTATACGGGGACTAGGCACAGATACGCAGTATTTT. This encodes CASSIRGLGTDTQYF.

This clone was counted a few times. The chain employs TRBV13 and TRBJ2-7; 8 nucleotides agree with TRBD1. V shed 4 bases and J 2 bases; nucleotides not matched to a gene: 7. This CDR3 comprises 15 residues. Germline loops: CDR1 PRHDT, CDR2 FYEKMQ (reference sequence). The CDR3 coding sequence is TGTGCCAGCAGCTCGCAGGGGGCTCTACCCTACGAGCAGTACTTC. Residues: CASSSQGALPYEQYF.

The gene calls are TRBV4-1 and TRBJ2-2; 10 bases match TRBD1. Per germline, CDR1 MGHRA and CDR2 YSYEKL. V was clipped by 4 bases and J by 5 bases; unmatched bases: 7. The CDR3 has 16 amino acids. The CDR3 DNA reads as TGCGCCAGCAGCCTTCGGACAGGGGGTGGAACCGGGGAGCTGTTTTTT. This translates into CASSLRTGGGTGELFF.

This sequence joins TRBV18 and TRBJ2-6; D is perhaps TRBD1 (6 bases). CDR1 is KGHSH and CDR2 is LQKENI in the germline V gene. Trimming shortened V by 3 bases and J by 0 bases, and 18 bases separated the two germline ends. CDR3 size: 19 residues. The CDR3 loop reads CASSPIRQVVGSGANVLTF. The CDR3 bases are TGTGCCAGCTCACCCATCAGACAGGTTGTAGGCTCTGGGGCCAACGTCCTGACTTTC. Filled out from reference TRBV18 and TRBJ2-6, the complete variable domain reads NAGVMQNPRHLVRRRGQEARLRCSPMKGHSHVYWYRQLPEEGLKFMVYLQKENIIDESGMPKERFSAEFPKEGPSILRIQQVVRGDSAAYFCASSPIRQVVGSGANVLTFGAGSRLTVL.

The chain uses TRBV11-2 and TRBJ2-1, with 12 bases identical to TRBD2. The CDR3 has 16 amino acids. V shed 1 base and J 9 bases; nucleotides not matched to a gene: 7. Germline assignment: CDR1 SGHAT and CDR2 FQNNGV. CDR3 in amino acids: CASSLGMRLAGAEQFF. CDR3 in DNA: TGTGCCAGCAGCTTAGGGATGAGACTAGCGGGAGCTGAGCAGTTCTTC. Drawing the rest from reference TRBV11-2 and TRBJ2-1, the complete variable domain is EAGVAQSPRYKIIEKRQSVAFWCNPISGHATLYWYQQILGQGPKLLIQFQNNGVVDDSQLPKDRFSAERLKGVDSTLKIQPAKLEDSAVYLCASSLGMRLAGAEQFFGPGTRLTVL.

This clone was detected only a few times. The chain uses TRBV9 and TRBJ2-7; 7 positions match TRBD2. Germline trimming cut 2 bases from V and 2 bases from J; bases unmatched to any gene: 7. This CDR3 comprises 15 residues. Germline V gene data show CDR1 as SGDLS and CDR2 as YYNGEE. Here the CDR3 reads CASSVSSGGAYEQYF. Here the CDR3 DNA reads TGTGCCAGCAGCGTGTCTAGCGGAGGGGCCTACGAGCAGTACTTC. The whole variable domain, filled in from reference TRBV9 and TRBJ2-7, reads DSGVTQTPKHLITATGQRVTLRCSPRSGDLSVYWYQQSLDQGLQFLIQYYNGEERAKGNILERFSAQQFPDLHSELNLSSLELGDSALYFCASSVSSGGAYEQYFGPGTRLTVT.

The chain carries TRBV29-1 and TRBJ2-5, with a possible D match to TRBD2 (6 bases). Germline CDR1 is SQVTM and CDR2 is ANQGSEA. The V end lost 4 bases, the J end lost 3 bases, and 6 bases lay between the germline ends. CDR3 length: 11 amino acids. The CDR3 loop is CSVAGEETQYF. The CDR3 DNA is TGCAGCGTTGCGGGAGAAGAGACCCAGTACTTC.

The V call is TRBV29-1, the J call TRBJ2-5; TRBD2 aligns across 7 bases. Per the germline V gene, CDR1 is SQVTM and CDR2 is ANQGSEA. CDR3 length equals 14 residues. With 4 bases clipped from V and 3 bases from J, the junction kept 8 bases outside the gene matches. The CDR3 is CSVGTSRGEETQYF. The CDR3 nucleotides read TGCAGCGTTGGTACATCTCGGGGGGAAGAGACCCAGTACTTC.